This T cell receptor (beta chain) is drawn from a study of human T cells and chemical hapten exposure. Sample time point: patch test 2, 6 weeks after DPC sensitization. The treatment is: therapeutic diphenylcyclopropenone sensitization with weekly scalp DPC. This clonotype occurred a few times. TCRdb passed the RACE reads through MiXCR, listing each CDR3 protein once. The profile covers more than 90,000 distinct CDR3 sequences, with 10% to 12% appearing a single time and 2.5% to 3.5% taken by the ten largest. This CDR3 comprises 13 residues. The TCR was taken from a woman aged 40 to 50 with alopecia areata. Some clones in this sample may be carry-over from other donors' samples. The chain employs TRBV21-1 and TRBJ2-5; the table names TRBD1, a call not compared with the DNA. TRBV21-1 is assigned pseudogene status. The input for sequencing was whole blood, taken in connection with sensitization to the hapten diphenylcyclopropenone (DPC). For the CDR3, the DNA is TGTGCCAGCAGCCGCGGGGCTGTGGGGACCCAGTACTTC. Protein product: CASSRGAVGTQYF.